The 21 T cell receptor beta chains in this list originate from one sample, sequenced in a study of shared clonotypes between healthy human individuals. Assay used: immunoSEQ multiplex PCR; TCRdb lists only in-frame clones, some missing. The sample has 950,000 to 1,100,000 clones, roughly 70% seen once. The specimen was memory CD4+ T cells sorted from blood. Subset specified: CD45RA-negative fraction. Source of these receptors: a man aged 18 to 29 in good health.

The rearrangement joins TRBV9 to TRBJ2-5, with 11 bases matching TRBD1. Unmatched junction bases numbered 10, after V lost 4 bases and J lost 5 bases. The CDR3 is made up of 16 amino acids. Per germline, CDR1 SGDLS and CDR2 YYNGEE. CDR3 in amino acids: CASSPLGQGVGETQYF. DNA for the CDR3: TGTGCCAGCAGCCCGTTGGGACAGGGGGTCGGGGAGACCCAGTACTTC.

A remark on this clone: Other DNA sequences in this sample translate to the same CDR3. This sequence joins TRBV30 and TRBJ2-7; no definite D call. The CDR3 contains 16 residues. V was clipped by 0 bases and J by 2 bases, with 17 bases between them. Germline V gene data show CDR1 as GTSNPN and CDR2 as SVGIG (reference sequence). Written as DNA, the CDR3 is TGTGCCTGGAGTGTAGGAAAGGTTAGTTTGGCCTACGAGCAGTACTTC. The encoded protein is CAWSVGKVSLAYEQYF.

CDR3 loop: CATRQGQETQYF. DNA for the CDR3: TGCGCCACACGACAGGGACAAGAGACCCAGTACTTC. The rearrangement links TRBV5-1 to TRBJ2-5; TRBD1 aligns across 7 bases. V dropped 9 bases and J dropped 2; count of bases not matched to a gene: 4. The CDR3 runs to 12 residues. Germline loops: CDR1 SGHRS, CDR2 YFSETQ.

This chain joins TRBV6-1 and TRBJ1-1; 7 positions agree with TRBD1. Trimming at V came to 6 bases and at J to 5 bases, leaving 9 bases not matched to a gene. The CDR3 runs to 14 residues. Germline CDR1 is MNHNS and CDR2 is SASEGT. CDR3 residues: CASRPDRVGTEAFF. For the CDR3, the DNA is TGTGCCAGCAGACCAGACAGGGTTGGGACTGAAGCTTTCTTT.

This chain links TRBV9 with TRBJ1-6, with 7 bases lining up with TRBD1. Germline-derived CDR1 and CDR2 are SGDLS and YYNGEE. V lost 3 bases and J lost 10; bases outside the gene matches: 7. This CDR3 has 14 amino acids. CDR3 bases: TGTGCCAGCAGCGCACAGGGGTCAGCCTCACCCCTCCACTTT. This sequence encodes CASSAQGSASPLHF.

The chain joins TRBV5-5 to TRBJ1-5; D unclear. CDR1 and CDR2 from the germline V gene are SGHKS and YYEKEE (reference sequence). The CDR3 sequence is 13 residues long. Trimming left V 1 base short and J 8 bases short, with 10 bases between. CDR3 sequence (DNA): TGTGCCAGCAGCTTGACCATATCGGAGCCCCAGCATTTT. Translation gives CASSLTISEPQHF.

This chain joins TRBV18 and TRBJ2-7; D might be TRBD2 (5 bases). CDR3 length: 12 residues. Trimming shortened V by 6 bases and J by 6 bases, and 12 bases separated the two germline ends. From germline, CDR1 is KGHSH and CDR2 LQKENI. This CDR3 is CASSRTGSEQYF. CDR3 coding DNA: TGTGCCAGCTCGAGGACGGGGTCCGAGCAGTACTTC.

The chain carries TRBV9 and TRBJ2-3; TRBD2 matches 7 bases. Germline V gene data show CDR1 as SGDLS and CDR2 as YYNGEE. The CDR3 has 15 amino acids. The V segment lost 0 bases and the J segment 5 bases; nucleotides outside the gene matches: 6. Written as DNA, the CDR3 is TGTGCCAGCAGCGTAGGGTCGGGGGGTGGAGATACGCAGTATTTT. Translating it yields CASSVGSGGGDTQYF.

Notes on this clone: This same CDR3 is encoded by further DNA sequences in the sample. This chain joins TRBV18 and TRBJ1-1, with D maybe TRBD1 (6 bases). The CDR3 sequence is 14 residues long. From germline, CDR1 is KGHSH and CDR2 LQKENI. V was clipped by 3 bases and J by 1 base, with 9 bases between them. The CDR3 here is CASSPTGGNTEAFF. The CDR3, as DNA: TGTGCCAGCTCACCGACAGGTGGGAACACTGAAGCTTTCTTT.

The chain carries TRBV5-6 and TRBJ2-3, with D perhaps being TRBD1 or TRBD2 (6 bases each). The CDR3 is made up of 15 amino acids. Germline-derived CDR1 and CDR2 are SGHDT and YYEEEE. The V end was cut by 1 base, the J end by 0 bases, with 9 bases between. The CDR3 protein is CASSLLGGSTDTQYF. CDR3 sequence (DNA): TGTGCCAGCAGCTTGCTCGGGGGCAGCACAGATACGCAGTATTTT.

The chain combines TRBV2 with TRBJ2-5; D gene uncertain. The CDR3 runs 11 residues. The germline V gene encodes CDR1 SNHLY and CDR2 FYNNEI. Trimming pared 6 bases from V and 5 bases from J, leaving 7 bases between. The CDR3 DNA is TGTGCCAGCAGCCAGCTTGAGACCCAGTACTTC. It is translated as CASSQLETQYF.

This sequence joins TRBV6-1 and TRBJ2-3; 12 bases line up with TRBD2. Trimming removed 3 bases from V and 6 bases from J; junction bases left unmatched: 7. The CDR3 has 16 amino acids. Germline V lookup: CDR1 MNHNS, CDR2 SASEGT. The CDR3 DNA sequence: TGTGCCAGCAGTGATCCTAGCGGGGGGGTTAGCGATACGCAGTATTTT. Protein product: CASSDPSGGVSDTQYF.

In its sample, this clone was seen a few times. The chain has TRBV19 and TRBJ1-1, with a possible D match to TRBD1 (5 bases). This CDR3 comprises 14 residues. In germline, CDR1 is LNHDA, CDR2 SQIVND (reference sequence). V shed 11 bases and J shed 8 bases, with 24 bases lying between them. The DNA for the CDR3 is TGTGCCGCCAGTAGTATAGGGCGCAGGGACGAAGCTTTCTTT. Protein product: CAASSIGRRDEAFF.

A few counts support this clone. This chain connects TRBV2 to TRBJ1-6, with 8 bases identical to TRBD1. The CDR3 runs to 18 residues. Germline loops: CDR1 SNHLY, CDR2 FYNNEI. Losses at the gene ends were 6 bases for V and 0 bases for J; bases not matched to a gene: 10. The CDR3 nucleotides read TGTGCCAGCAGCGCCCGGACAGGGAAGAGCTCCTATAATTCACCCCTCCACTTT. This sequence encodes CASSARTGKSSYNSPLHF.

To note about this clone: This may be a read error: a much more frequent sequence differs by one nucleotide. The chain links TRBV13 to TRBJ1-6, with 9 bases matching TRBD1. This CDR3 contains 14 residues. The V gene end was trimmed by 5 bases and the J gene end by 5 bases; junction bases not matched to a gene: 1. In germline, CDR1 is PRHDT, CDR2 FYEKMQ (reference sequence). The CDR3 loop reads CASSRDRDNSPLHF. CDR3 coding DNA: TGTGCCAGCAGCCGGGACAGGGATAATTCACCCCTCCACTTT.

To note about this clone: Other DNA sequences from this sample encode an identical CDR3 as well. V gene TRBV18 combines with J gene TRBJ2-1; D is undetermined. Trimming removed 3 bases at V and 0 bases at J, with 6 bases between. Per germline, CDR1 KGHSH and CDR2 LQKENI. This CDR3 region has 14 residues. CDR3 region: CASSPPNSYNEQFF. CDR3 in DNA: TGTGCCAGCTCACCTCCAAACTCCTACAATGAGCAGTTCTTC.

The chain uses TRBV29-1 and TRBJ1-3; TRBD1 might be the D (5 bases). Trimming shortened V by 6 bases and J by 5 bases, and 11 bases separated the two germline ends. Germline assignment: CDR1 SQVTM and CDR2 ANQGSEA. This CDR3 has 12 amino acids. CDR3 sequence (DNA): TGCAGCGTCCAGACAGATAGAAACACCATATATTTT. Translating gives CSVQTDRNTIYF.

The chain has TRBV19 and TRBJ1-5; D not resolved. V shed 1 base and J shed 4 bases, with 11 bases lying between them. Germline CDR1 and CDR2: LNHDA and SQIVND (reference sequence). The CDR3 contains 15 residues. This CDR3 is CASSIARRGNQPQHF. The CDR3 bases are TGTGCCAGTAGTATAGCCCGGAGAGGTAATCAGCCCCAGCATTTT.

V gene TRBV5-6 combines with J gene TRBJ1-2; D remains ambiguous. V was trimmed by 5 bases and J by 4 bases, leaving 9 bases between them. CDR3 size: 12 residues. The germline V gene encodes CDR1 SGHDT and CDR2 YYEEEE. CDR3 amino acids: CASSAGFYGYTF. In DNA, the CDR3 is TGTGCCAGCAGTGCAGGATTCTATGGCTACACCTTC.

The chain couples TRBV6-1 to TRBJ1-4; D is unclear. The CDR3 covers 14 residues. CDR1 is MNHNS, CDR2 SASEGT, per germline. V was pared by 1 base and J by 5 bases, with 8 bases between. The DNA of the CDR3 is TGTGCCAGCAGTGAAGGTCAGAAGAATGAAAAACTGTTTTTT. Translation gives CASSEGQKNEKLFF.

On this clone: The junction departs from the called germline gene at one end, perhaps through a read error. V and J are TRBV7-7 and TRBJ2-7; 7 nucleotides align to TRBD1. This CDR3 has 13 amino acids. Germline CDR1 is SSHAT and CDR2 is FNYEAQ (reference sequence). The chain's CDR3 is CASSQGTANEQYF. The CDR3 DNA follows: TGTGCTAGCAGCCAAGGGACAGCTAACGAGCAGTACTTC.